Each of the 22 T cell receptor beta chains below was sequenced from the same sample in a study of shared clonotypes between healthy human individuals. Clones were read by immunoSEQ multiplex PCR, and TCRdb kept only the in-frame ones, dropping some. The sample lists under 2,000,000 clones, about 95% occurring once. Naive CD8 isolation took CD45RO-negative cells positively selected for CCR7 and excluded terminally differentiated effector memory CD45RA+ cells. Sequences were obtained from naive CD8+ T cells sorted from blood. The receptors stem from a man aged 18 to 29 in good health.

The V and J genes are TRBV9 and TRBJ1-2; tentatively, D is TRBD1 (5 bases). The CDR3 loop spans 18 amino acids. Trimming left V 4 bases short and J 2 bases short, with 24 bases between. Germline loops: CDR1 SGDLS, CDR2 YYNGEE. CDR3 nucleotide sequence: TGTGCCAGCAGCAATCCCAGGGATGCTCCCCCTCTAAACTATGGCTACACCTTC. Its translation is CASSNPRDAPPLNYGYTF.

This chain joins TRBV7-8 and TRBJ2-7; 7 bases map to TRBD2. Looked up from germline, CDR1 is SGHVS and CDR2 is FQNEAQ. With 1 base clipped from V and 1 base from J, the junction kept 13 bases outside the gene matches. The CDR3 is 18 residues long. CDR3 region: CASSLDPSLGGVSYEQYF. The CDR3 DNA reads as TGTGCCAGCAGCTTAGATCCAAGTCTGGGGGGGGTTTCCTACGAGCAGTACTTC.

Regarding this clone: An end of the junction differs from the germline gene, which may be a read error. V usage is TRBV4-1 and J usage is TRBJ2-5; 7 nucleotides line up with TRBD1. The length of the CDR3 is 13 residues. Germline values: CDR1 MGHRA, CDR2 YSYEKL. In DNA form, the CDR3 reads TGCGCCAGCAGCCAAGCCGGGACAGCCAAGGTCAACTTC. This translates into CASSQAGTAKVNF.

The chain joins TRBV28 to TRBJ1-1, with 10 bases fitting TRBD1. The CDR3 is 15 amino acids. Germline assignment: CDR1 MDHEN and CDR2 SYDVKM. Trimming removed 5 bases from V and 0 bases from J; junction bases left unmatched: 3. CDR3 coding DNA: TGTGCCAGCAGTCTCGGGACAGGGGTGAACACTGAAGCTTTCTTT. Its translation is CASSLGTGVNTEAFF.

V gene TRBV5-1 combines with J gene TRBJ1-1, with TRBD1 matching 7 bases. From germline, CDR1 is SGHRS and CDR2 YFSETQ. The V segment lost 0 bases and the J segment 3 bases; nucleotides outside the gene matches: 5. The CDR3 has 15 amino acids. The CDR3 DNA is TGCGCCAGCAGCTTGGCCCAGGGACAGTACACTGAAGCTTTCTTT. It codes for CASSLAQGQYTEAFF. The entire variable domain, with the rest obtained from reference TRBV5-1 and TRBJ1-1, is as follows: KAGVTQTPRYLIKTRGQQVTLSCSPISGHRSVSWYQQTPGQGLQFLFEYFSETQRNKGNFPGRFSGRQFSNSRSEMNVSTLELGDSALYLCASSLAQGQYTEAFFGQGTRLTVV.

The J gene is TRBJ1-2, the V gene TRBV2; unclear D gene. The ends were cut back, 0 bases at V and 5 bases at J, with 7 bases in the middle. Germline values: CDR1 SNHLY, CDR2 FYNNEI. The CDR3 is 13 amino acids. The CDR3 loop is CASSEALGYGYTF. For the CDR3, the DNA is TGTGCCAGCAGTGAAGCGCTAGGGTATGGCTACACCTTC.

This clone was detected once. The J gene is TRBJ2-7, the V gene TRBV7-2; D tentatively reads TRBD1 or TRBD2 (5 bases each). Germline-derived CDR1 and CDR2 are SGHTA and FQGNSA. Trimming shortened V by 6 bases and J by 5 bases, and 17 bases separated the two germline ends. This CDR3 is built from 14 residues. CDR3 loop: CASRLGRNTDEQYF. The CDR3 bases are TGTGCCAGCAGACTGGGACGGAACACGGACGAGCAGTACTTC.

This rearrangement joins TRBV18 to TRBJ2-7, with 7 bases lining up with TRBD1. This CDR3 spans 16 amino acids. The germline CDR1 and CDR2 sequences are KGHSH and LQKENI. V dropped 3 bases and J dropped 0; count of bases not matched to a gene: 8. The CDR3 region has the DNA TGTGCCAGCTCACCGCTTCGGACAGGCTTCTCCTACGAGCAGTACTTC. Translation gives CASSPLRTGFSYEQYF. Full variable domain (remainder filled in from reference TRBV18 and TRBJ2-7): NAGVMQNPRHLVRRRGQEARLRCSPMKGHSHVYWYRQLPEEGLKFMVYLQKENIIDESGMPKERFSAEFPKEGPSILRIQQVVRGDSAAYFCASSPLRTGFSYEQYFGPGTRLTVT.

Points on this clone: Other DNA sequences in this sample translate to the same CDR3. The chain employs TRBV28 and TRBJ2-3, with TRBD2 as a possible D gene (5 bases). V lost 5 bases, J lost 2 bases, and 11 bases lay in between. The CDR3 extends over 14 amino acids. From germline, CDR1 is MDHEN and CDR2 SYDVKM. The CDR3 DNA follows: TGTGCCAGCAGTCCCCGGGAATCCACAGATACGCAGTATTTT. Amino acid sequence: CASSPRESTDTQYF.

The rearrangement joins TRBV6-6 to TRBJ1-2, with 10 nucleotides matching TRBD1. The germline V gene encodes CDR1 MNHNY and CDR2 SVGAGI (reference sequence). This CDR3 is 13 amino acids long. The ends lost 2 bases at V and 8 bases at J; junction bases unmatched: 2. The CDR3 DNA follows: TGTGCCAGCAGTTACGACAGGGGGCAAGGCTACACCTTC. It specifies CASSYDRGQGYTF.

The chain links TRBV2 to TRBJ2-5; a possible D gene is TRBD2 (6 bases). V was trimmed by 4 bases and J by 5 bases, leaving 20 bases between them. Per germline, CDR1 SNHLY and CDR2 FYNNEI. The CDR3 is 16 residues long. The CDR3 sequence is CASSGGLGAEGETQYF. The DNA of the CDR3 is TGTGCCAGCAGTGGTGGTCTTGGTGCGGAGGGGGAGACCCAGTACTTC.

This clone was seen a single time. This CDR3 is also generated by other DNA sequences in the sample. The V call is TRBV2, the J call TRBJ2-5, with D tentatively TRBD1 (5 bases). Looked up from germline, CDR1 is SNHLY and CDR2 is FYNNEI. The CDR3 sequence is 13 residues long. Trimming stripped 2 bases from V and 5 bases from J, with 9 bases between. This chain's CDR3 is CASSESGAETQYF. As DNA, the CDR3 is TGTGCCAGCAGTGAATCTGGGGCCGAGACCCAGTACTTC.

The chain links TRBV4-3 to TRBJ1-4; possibly TRBD1 for D (5 bases). The CDR3 is 16 amino acids. Trimming removed 4 bases from V and 8 bases from J, with 20 bases in between. Germline-derived CDR1 and CDR2 are LGHNA and YSLEER. The CDR3 protein is CASSRLYGDRGEKLFF. As DNA, the CDR3 is TGCGCCAGCAGCCGGTTATACGGAGACCGGGGCGAAAAACTGTTTTTT.

This chain joins TRBV9 and TRBJ2-2; D not resolved. This CDR3 comprises 16 residues. With 3 bases removed from V and 6 bases from J, the gap between germline ends came to 18 bases. From germline, CDR1 is SGDLS and CDR2 YYNGEE. CDR3 in amino acids: CASSGEVDAGPGELFF. CDR3 bases: TGTGCCAGCAGCGGGGAAGTGGACGCCGGCCCCGGGGAGCTGTTTTTT.

The rearrangement joins TRBV9 to TRBJ2-7, with TRBD2 matching over 13 bases. The CDR3 sequence is 16 residues long. Trimming at V came to 4 bases and at J to 7 bases, leaving 11 bases not matched to a gene. From germline, CDR1 is SGDLS and CDR2 YYNGEE. CDR3 DNA sequence: TGTGCCAGCAGCCCCGAAGGACTAGCGGGAGTTCAAGAGCAGTACTTC. This codes for CASSPEGLAGVQEQYF.

The J gene is TRBJ2-5, the V gene TRBV6-4, with 15 bases fitting TRBD2. The CDR3 totals 15 residues. Trimming removed 3 bases from V and 6 bases from J; junction bases left unmatched: 2. Germline CDR1 MRHNA, CDR2 SNTAGT. The CDR3 loop is CASSEGLAGGKTQYF. CDR3 bases: TGTGCCAGCAGTGAGGGACTAGCGGGGGGTAAGACCCAGTACTTC.

This chain links TRBV29-1 with TRBJ1-2; possibly TRBD1 for D (6 bases). V shed 7 bases and J shed 4 bases, with 13 bases lying between them. From germline, CDR1 is SQVTM and CDR2 ANQGSEA. CDR3 length: 12 amino acids. For the CDR3, the DNA is TGCAGCGGCGAACAGGGAGGCTATGGCTACACCTTC. Translation: CSGEQGGYGYTF.

This chain joins TRBV27 and TRBJ2-7; tentatively, D is TRBD1 (5 bases). Trimming took 0 bases from V and 0 from J, leaving 12 bases between them. The CDR3 sequence is 16 residues long. Germline assignment: CDR1 MNHEY and CDR2 SMNVEV (reference sequence). The CDR3 DNA reads TGTGCCAGCAGTTTATCTAAGGGGATTATCTCCTACGAGCAGTACTTC. Encoded protein: CASSLSKGIISYEQYF.

The chain uses TRBV4-1 and TRBJ2-7; no definite D call. Germline V gives CDR1 MGHRA, CDR2 YSYEKL. The CDR3 has 15 residues. Between the trimmed V and J ends, which lost 1 base and 0 bases, there was a span of 10 bases. CDR3 sequence reads: CASSQVISRSYEQYF. CDR3 nucleotides: TGCGCCAGCAGCCAAGTTATCTCACGCTCCTACGAGCAGTACTTC.

The chain joins TRBV21-1 to TRBJ2-4; TRBD1 is taken as the D call from the table, unchecked against the DNA. TRBV21-1 is noted as a pseudogene. The CDR3 contains 14 residues. The CDR3 DNA is TGTGCCAGCAGCATAGAAATGAGGACAGGGGGCTGGCACTTC. It specifies CASSIEMRTGGWHF.

The chain couples TRBV6-6 to TRBJ1-1, with D unclear. Germline loops: CDR1 MNHNY, CDR2 SVGAGI (reference sequence). The CDR3 spans 11 residues. Trimming shortened V by 5 bases and J by 7 bases, and 8 bases separated the two germline ends. The CDR3 sequence is CASSAGIEAFF. CDR3 DNA: TGTGCCAGCAGTGCCGGGATTGAAGCTTTCTTT.

The chain joins TRBV7-6 to TRBJ2-2; D might be TRBD1 or TRBD2, each matching 5 bases. Trimming removed 5 bases from V and 4 bases from J, with 14 bases in between. Germline CDR1 is SGHVS and CDR2 is FNYEAQ. This CDR3 comprises 15 residues. This CDR3 reads CASSPGDRSTGELFF. The CDR3 DNA follows: TGTGCCAGCAGCCCTGGGGACCGATCCACCGGGGAGCTGTTTTTT.